Listed below are T cell receptor beta chains from one sample, sequenced in a study of technical replicates of blood from a handful of donors. Method: immunoSEQ multiplex PCR; TCRdb's copy keeps in-frame clones and lacks some. The sample lists tens of thousands of clones, around 94% occurring once. The sequenced sample was T cells isolated from PBMCs. Receptors originate from a human donor in good health. CDR3s include the opening cysteine and the closing phenylalanine or tryptophan. Each record gives: J gene, D gene, V gene, clone size, CDR3 DNA, CDR3 protein. The D gene is left open where the match is weak. The listing skips clone size in some rows; elsewhere it reads once, few, many or a size class.

j_gene: TRBJ1-1; d_gene: NA; v_gene: TRBV7-9; abundance: NA; CDR3nt: TGTGCCAGCAGCGTAAAGACAGTGAACACTGAAGCTTTCTTT; CDR3aa: CASSVKTVNTEAFF
j_gene: TRBJ1-5; d_gene: NA; v_gene: TRBV6-5; abundance: NA; CDR3nt: TGTGCCAGCAGGAGGGGGAGTTGGGCTCAGCCCCAGCATTTT; CDR3aa: CASRRGSWAQPQHF
j_gene: TRBJ1-2; d_gene: NA; v_gene: TRBV6-1; abundance: NA; CDR3nt: TGTGCCAGCAGTGAGCAGGTTATCTATGGCTACACCTTC; CDR3aa: CASSEQVIYGYTF
j_gene: TRBJ1-2; d_gene: TRBD1; v_gene: TRBV29-1; abundance: NA; CDR3nt: TGCAGCGTTGCCGGGACAGCCGACTATGGCTACACCTTC; CDR3aa: CSVAGTADYGYTF
j_gene: TRBJ2-3; d_gene: TRBD1; v_gene: TRBV2; abundance: NA; CDR3nt: TGTGCCAGCAGTGGGCATGGGACAGAGACTTATTTT; CDR3aa: CASSGHGTETYF
j_gene: TRBJ1-1; d_gene: NA; v_gene: TRBV6-5; abundance: NA; CDR3nt: TGTGCCAGCAGTCCCTGGGCCCGTGGAGGTGGTGAAGCTTTCTTT; CDR3aa: CASSPWARGGGEAFF
j_gene: TRBJ1-2; d_gene: TRBD1; v_gene: TRBV2; abundance: NA; CDR3nt: TGTGCCAGCAGGGTACCAGGACAGGGGGCGGGCTACACCTTC; CDR3aa: CASRVPGQGAGYTF
j_gene: TRBJ1-5; d_gene: TRBD1; v_gene: TRBV27; abundance: NA; CDR3nt: TGTGCCAGCAGTAACCGACAGGGGAGCAATCAGCCCCAGCATTTT; CDR3aa: CASSNRQGSNQPQHF
j_gene: TRBJ1-2; d_gene: NA; v_gene: TRBV27; abundance: NA; CDR3nt: TGTGCCACCCCTTTCGTGGGGGCCGGGGCTAGGTTGGGCTACACCTTC; CDR3aa: CATPFVGAGARLGYTF
j_gene: TRBJ2-3; d_gene: TRBD2; v_gene: TRBV28; abundance: NA; CDR3nt: TGTGCCAGCAGTTTAACCTATAGAGCGGGAGGGAGCACAGATACGCAGTATTTT; CDR3aa: CASSLTYRAGGSTDTQYF
j_gene: TRBJ2-7; d_gene: NA; v_gene: TRBV2; abundance: NA; CDR3nt: TGTGCCAGCAGTGCCCAGGTTGGCCACGAGCAGTACTTC; CDR3aa: CASSAQVGHEQYF
j_gene: TRBJ2-3; d_gene: NA; v_gene: TRBV7-8; abundance: NA; CDR3nt: TGTGCCAGCAGCTTAGCCCCGGATACGCAGTATTTT; CDR3aa: CASSLAPDTQYF
j_gene: TRBJ1-2; d_gene: NA; v_gene: TRBV6-4; abundance: NA; CDR3nt: TGTGCCAGCAGTGATAGGGGGTATGGCTACACCTTC; CDR3aa: CASSDRGYGYTF
j_gene: TRBJ2-1; d_gene: TRBD2; v_gene: TRBV29-1; abundance: NA; CDR3nt: TGCAGCGTTGAAGATTCCTTGGGGACTAGCGGGAGGGTAGTCAATGAGCAGTTCTTC; CDR3aa: CSVEDSLGTSGRVVNEQFF
j_gene: TRBJ2-3; d_gene: NA; v_gene: TRBV5-1; abundance: once; CDR3nt: TGCGCCAGCAGCTTGTACGGGACTAGCACAGATACGCAGTATTTT; CDR3aa: CASSLYGTSTDTQYF
j_gene: TRBJ1-3; d_gene: NA; v_gene: TRBV7-8; abundance: NA; CDR3nt: TGTGCCAGCAGCCCCAGCGGGAGTTTCTCTGGAAACACCATATATTTT; CDR3aa: CASSPSGSFSGNTIYF
j_gene: TRBJ1-2; d_gene: NA; v_gene: TRBV5-1; abundance: once; CDR3nt: TGCGCCAGCAGCTTGGGCCAGGGGAGGGACTATGGCTACACCTTC; CDR3aa: CASSLGQGRDYGYTF
j_gene: TRBJ1-5; d_gene: NA; v_gene: TRBV28; abundance: NA; CDR3nt: TGTGCCAGCAGTTTGTCCAGTAATAGCAATCAGCCCCAGCATTTT; CDR3aa: CASSLSSNSNQPQHF
j_gene: TRBJ2-7; d_gene: NA; v_gene: TRBV9; abundance: NA; CDR3nt: TGTGCCAGCAGCGTATCGCCTTACCTAGCCTACGAGCAGTACTTC; CDR3aa: CASSVSPYLAYEQYF
j_gene: TRBJ2-1; d_gene: NA; v_gene: TRBV6-6; abundance: NA; CDR3nt: TGTGCCAGCAGTTATCGGGACTTTAGGGATGAGCAGTTCTTC; CDR3aa: CASSYRDFRDEQFF
j_gene: TRBJ2-7; d_gene: TRBD2; v_gene: TRBV29-1; abundance: NA; CDR3nt: TGCAGCGTCCGACTAGCGGGGGGCCCTTCGCTTAACTACGAGCAGTACTTC; CDR3aa: CSVRLAGGPSLNYEQYF
j_gene: TRBJ2-1; d_gene: TRBD1; v_gene: TRBV5-1; abundance: once; CDR3nt: TGCGCCAGCAGCGAGAGACAGGGGGTCTATGAGCAGTTCTTC; CDR3aa: CASSERQGVYEQFF
j_gene: TRBJ1-1; d_gene: NA; v_gene: TRBV11-3; abundance: NA; CDR3nt: TGTGCCAGCAGAAGCCGAGGGCCTGCTTTCTTT; CDR3aa: CASRSRGPAFF
j_gene: TRBJ2-3; d_gene: NA; v_gene: TRBV9; abundance: NA; CDR3nt: TGTGCCAGCAGCGTAGTAGACACAGGGCGGAGCACAGATACGCAGTATTTT; CDR3aa: CASSVVDTGRSTDTQYF
j_gene: TRBJ2-1; d_gene: NA; v_gene: TRBV15; abundance: NA; CDR3nt: TGTGCCACCAGCAGAGATGGTAGCCTAGAGCAGTTCTTC; CDR3aa: CATSRDGSLEQFF
j_gene: TRBJ2-5; d_gene: NA; v_gene: TRBV4-1; abundance: NA; CDR3nt: TGCGCCAGCAGCAGACCGGGTCAAGAGACCCAGTACTTC; CDR3aa: CASSRPGQETQYF
j_gene: TRBJ2-7; d_gene: NA; v_gene: TRBV19; abundance: NA; CDR3nt: TGTGCCAGTAGTATGCACCTGCGGGCAGCCTACGAGCAGTACTTC; CDR3aa: CASSMHLRAAYEQYF
j_gene: TRBJ1-3; d_gene: NA; v_gene: TRBV2; abundance: NA; CDR3nt: TGTGCCAGCAGCGAAGAACAGGGAAACACCATATATTTT; CDR3aa: CASSEEQGNTIYF
j_gene: TRBJ1-1; d_gene: NA; v_gene: TRBV11-3; abundance: NA; CDR3nt: TGTGCCAGCAGCACGGGCGCGGGGGCCCCAGTCTTT; CDR3aa: CASSTGAGAPVF
j_gene: TRBJ2-5; d_gene: TRBD2; v_gene: TRBV6-6; abundance: NA; CDR3nt: TGTGCCACCGGGGGGAAAGAGACCCAGTACTTC; CDR3aa: CATGGKETQYF
j_gene: TRBJ1-6; d_gene: NA; v_gene: TRBV9; abundance: NA; CDR3nt: TGTGCCAGCAGCAACGGAGATTCACCCCTCCACTTT; CDR3aa: CASSNGDSPLHF
j_gene: TRBJ2-1; d_gene: NA; v_gene: TRBV5-6; abundance: NA; CDR3nt: TGTGCCAGCAGCTATAACACAGGCTATGAGCAGTTCTTC; CDR3aa: CASSYNTGYEQFF
j_gene: TRBJ2-4; d_gene: TRBD1; v_gene: TRBV29-1; abundance: once; CDR3nt: TGCAGCGTTTCCGGGACAGCACCGTCCCAGGCCAAAAACATTCAGTACTTC; CDR3aa: CSVSGTAPSQAKNIQYF
j_gene: TRBJ2-3; d_gene: NA; v_gene: TRBV9; abundance: NA; CDR3nt: TGTGCCAGCAGCGTGAAACAGTCGGGAAGCACGACAGATACGCAGTATTTT; CDR3aa: CASSVKQSGSTTDTQYF
j_gene: TRBJ2-1; d_gene: NA; v_gene: TRBV4-2; abundance: NA; CDR3nt: TGTGCCAGCAGCCAAGTCAGTGATGAGCAGTTCTTC; CDR3aa: CASSQVSDEQFF
j_gene: TRBJ2-1; d_gene: TRBD1; v_gene: TRBV4-1; abundance: NA; CDR3nt: TGCGCCAGCAGCCACCTCCCGGGGACAGGGGACAATGAGCAGTTCTTC; CDR3aa: CASSHLPGTGDNEQFF
j_gene: TRBJ1-1; d_gene: TRBD1; v_gene: TRBV11-2; abundance: NA; CDR3nt: TGTGCCAGCAGCTTAGTAACAGGGGACACTGAAGCTTTCTTT; CDR3aa: CASSLVTGDTEAFF
j_gene: TRBJ2-2; d_gene: TRBD1; v_gene: TRBV9; abundance: NA; CDR3nt: TGTGCCAGCAGCGTAGATGTGGGACAGGGGGCCGGGGAGCTGTTTTTT; CDR3aa: CASSVDVGQGAGELFF
j_gene: TRBJ1-1; d_gene: NA; v_gene: TRBV28; abundance: NA; CDR3nt: TGTGCCAGCAGTTTAGGGACTGGGAACACTGAAGCTTTCTTT; CDR3aa: CASSLGTGNTEAFF
j_gene: TRBJ2-4; d_gene: NA; v_gene: TRBV12-1; abundance: NA; CDR3nt: NA; CDR3aa: CASSFGAGTGGLIRAKNIQYF
j_gene: TRBJ1-1; d_gene: TRBD1; v_gene: TRBV29-1; abundance: NA; CDR3nt: TGCAGCGCTGACAGGGGGAAGTCTGAAGCTTTCTTT; CDR3aa: CSADRGKSEAFF
j_gene: TRBJ2-3; d_gene: TRBD2; v_gene: TRBV5-4; abundance: once; CDR3nt: TGTGCCAGCAGGTCATCCGGGACTAGCATAGATACGCAGTATTTT; CDR3aa: CASRSSGTSIDTQYF
j_gene: TRBJ1-1; d_gene: NA; v_gene: TRBV5-4; abundance: NA; CDR3nt: TGTGCCAGCAGACGGGAAGGGGGTAACACTGAAGCTTTCTTT; CDR3aa: CASRREGGNTEAFF
j_gene: TRBJ2-7; d_gene: TRBD2; v_gene: TRBV13; abundance: NA; CDR3nt: TGTGCCAGCAGCTTAGGGCTAGCGGGCGAAATCTCCTACGAGCAGTACTTC; CDR3aa: CASSLGLAGEISYEQYF
j_gene: TRBJ2-1; d_gene: TRBD2; v_gene: TRBV6-5; abundance: once; CDR3nt: TGTGCCAGCAGACATACTAGCGGGAGTACAAATGAGCAGTTCTTC; CDR3aa: CASRHTSGSTNEQFF
j_gene: TRBJ2-1; d_gene: NA; v_gene: TRBV10-2; abundance: NA; CDR3nt: TGCGCCAGCACTGGGAGACTAGAGGGCTCCTACAATGAGCAGTTCTTC; CDR3aa: CASTGRLEGSYNEQFF
j_gene: TRBJ1-1; d_gene: TRBD1; v_gene: TRBV6-1; abundance: NA; CDR3nt: TGTGCCAGCGAAGACAGGGCGGGCACTGAAGCTTTCTTT; CDR3aa: CASEDRAGTEAFF
j_gene: TRBJ2-7; d_gene: TRBD1; v_gene: TRBV19; abundance: NA; CDR3nt: TGTGCCAGTAGTGATCATCCGGGACAGGTCTACGAGCAGTACTTC; CDR3aa: CASSDHPGQVYEQYF
j_gene: TRBJ2-1; d_gene: TRBD2; v_gene: TRBV27; abundance: NA; CDR3nt: TGTGCCAGCAGTTTAGGTACTAGCGGGGTTCACAATGAGCAGTTCTTC; CDR3aa: CASSLGTSGVHNEQFF
j_gene: TRBJ2-1; d_gene: TRBD1; v_gene: TRBV7-9; abundance: NA; CDR3nt: TGTGCCAGCAGCTTTACGGGACAGCCGGGAGAGCAGTTCTTC; CDR3aa: CASSFTGQPGEQFF
j_gene: TRBJ1-3; d_gene: NA; v_gene: TRBV7-6; abundance: NA; CDR3nt: TGTGCCAGCAGCTTAGTTTTGCCGCGCGCTGGAAACACCATATATTTT; CDR3aa: CASSLVLPRAGNTIYF
j_gene: TRBJ2-3; d_gene: NA; v_gene: TRBV5-1; abundance: NA; CDR3nt: TGCGCCAGCAGCCCCGGCAAGGGGGCAGATACGCAGTATTTT; CDR3aa: CASSPGKGADTQYF
j_gene: TRBJ1-6; d_gene: NA; v_gene: TRBV6-5; abundance: NA; CDR3nt: TGTGCCAGCAGTTACTCGAAGCGGGAGTATAATTCACCCCTCCACTTT; CDR3aa: CASSYSKREYNSPLHF
j_gene: TRBJ1-1; d_gene: TRBD1; v_gene: TRBV10-2; abundance: NA; CDR3nt: TGCGCCAGCAGTGAGGAGGGGGCGCGTACTGAAGCTTTCTTT; CDR3aa: CASSEEGARTEAFF
j_gene: TRBJ2-3; d_gene: TRBD2; v_gene: TRBV5-1; abundance: NA; CDR3nt: TGCGCCAGCAGCTCATCCGGGACTAGAAGCACAGATACGCAGTATTTT; CDR3aa: CASSSSGTRSTDTQYF
j_gene: TRBJ2-2; d_gene: NA; v_gene: TRBV25-1; abundance: NA; CDR3nt: TGTGCCAGCAGTGAGTTCGGTAGGGGTTTGGAGACCGGGGAGCTGTTTTTT; CDR3aa: CASSEFGRGLETGELFF
j_gene: TRBJ1-3; d_gene: NA; v_gene: TRBV4-2; abundance: NA; CDR3nt: TGTGCCAGCAGCCAAGACCCCCCGACAAGCTCTGGAAACACCATATATTTT; CDR3aa: CASSQDPPTSSGNTIYF
j_gene: TRBJ1-1; d_gene: TRBD1; v_gene: TRBV27; abundance: few; CDR3nt: TGTGCCAGCCGACCCTCTAAACAGGGGTGGGACACTGAAGCTTTCTTT; CDR3aa: CASRPSKQGWDTEAFF
j_gene: TRBJ2-7; d_gene: TRBD1; v_gene: TRBV19; abundance: NA; CDR3nt: TGTGCCACACAAAACAGGGGGCTCTACGAGCAGTACTTC; CDR3aa: CATQNRGLYEQYF
j_gene: TRBJ2-1; d_gene: TRBD2; v_gene: TRBV7-9; abundance: NA; CDR3nt: TGTGCCAGCAGCGCGACTAGCGGGGGGGGAAATGAGCAGTTCTTC; CDR3aa: CASSATSGGGNEQFF